This is a list of T cell receptor beta chains from one sample in a study of CD8+CD57+ T cells in acquired aplastic anemia. MiXCR, applied by TCRdb to the reads, yields one record per CDR3 protein. The table has 130,000 or so distinct CDR3 sequences, approximately 41% seen once. Sequenced sample: sorted CD4+, CD8+, or CD8+CD57+ T cells (not recorded which) from PBMCs. The source of these receptors is a human donor in good health, serving as a control. CDR3s include the opening cysteine and the closing phenylalanine or tryptophan. A D gene is named only where the DNA matches it firmly. Clone size appears in some rows only: once, few, many, or a class for an expanded clone.

j_gene | d_gene | abundance | len | v_gene | CDR3nt | CDR3aa
TRBJ2-5 | TRBD2 | NA | 13 | TRBV29-1 | TGCAGCGTGCGACTAGCGGATCAAGAGACCCAGTACTTC | CSVRLADQETQYF
TRBJ2-1 | TRBD2 | NA | 17 | TRBV10-3 | TGTGCCATCAGTGAGTCGAGGGGGGCTAGCGGGAGGTATGAGCAGTTCTTC | CAISESRGASGRYEQFF
TRBJ2-1 | NA | NA | 11 | TRBV15 | TGTGCCACCAGCAATGACAATGAGCAGTTCTTC | CATSNDNEQFF
TRBJ1-5 | NA | NA | 12 | TRBV7-8 | TGTGCCAGCAGTACAGGGAATCAGCCCCAGCATTTT | CASSTGNQPQHF
TRBJ1-5 | NA | many | 15 | TRBV20-1 | TGCAGTGCTAGATTACCGGGGATTAGCAATCAGCCCCAGCATTTT | CSARLPGISNQPQHF
TRBJ1-1 | NA | NA | 12 | TRBV2 | TGTGCCAGCAGGGGGGTTAACACTGAAGCTTTCTTT | CASRGVNTEAFF
TRBJ2-7 | TRBD2 | few | 20 | TRBV11-1 | TGTGCCAGCAGCTTAGGCCAACCCGGGACTAGCGGGAGAGAGTCCTACGAGCAGTACTTC | CASSLGQPGTSGRESYEQYF
TRBJ1-5 | TRBD1 | NA | 14 | TRBV30 | TGTGCCTGGAGCCGCGGGACAGGGGTTCAGCCCCAGCATTTT | CAWSRGTGVQPQHF
TRBJ2-5 | TRBD1 | NA | 14 | TRBV7-8 | TGTGCCAGCTCCATGCAGGGGGCGTGGGAGACCCAGTACTTC | CASSMQGAWETQYF
TRBJ1-1 | NA | many | 14 | TRBV12-3/TRBV12-4 | TGTGCCAGCAGTTTAGCGCCCGTGAACACTGAAGCTTTCTTT | CASSLAPVNTEAFF